This entry is about one T cell receptor beta chain. What it recognizes is unknown. The same CDR3 can be traced to other DNA sequences in this sample. This record belongs to a study of cytomegalovirus exposure and HLA in healthy donors. General study findings and limits: TCR beta V- and J-gene trimming, according to a later analysis, was linked to a missense DCLRE1C variant.

V gave up 6 bases and J gave up 5 bases, with 10 bases separating them. Germline V gene data show CDR1 as SNHLY and CDR2 as FYNNEI. This CDR3 contains 12 residues. In the PCR, 60 Vbeta and 13 Jbeta primers were used. TCRdb's copy holds only in-frame clones and misses some; the assay was immunoSEQ multiplex PCR. The table includes under 150,000 clones, about four fifths detected once. The chain employs TRBV2 and TRBJ2-5, with a possible D match to TRBD2 (5 bases). Sequenced sample: PBMCs. The TCR originated in a male donor in good health and CMV-seronegative. This CDR3 reads CASRDRGETQYF. The CDR3 bases are TGTGCCAGCAGGGACCGGGGTGAGACCCAGTACTTC.